This section outlines one T cell receptor (beta chain) sequence together with its context. Its antigen is not identified. The CDR3 loop spans 12 amino acids. The germline gives CDR1 MDHEN, CDR2 SYDVKM. With 9 bases removed from V and 2 bases from J, the gap between germline ends came to 11 bases. The PCR used 60 Vbeta and 13 Jbeta primers. The data were produced by immunoSEQ multiplex PCR, yet TCRdb's version contains in-frame clones alone and is incomplete. This sample carries about 140,000 clones, roughly 78% of them seen once, and the ten largest clones take about 2.9%. The record originates from a study of cytomegalovirus exposure and HLA in healthy donors. Study-wide results and limits: Later analysis identified 15,000 to 20,000 TCR beta sequences associated with HLA alleles, using a false discovery rate threshold of 0.05. Rare TCR sequences predominated, though certain public TCRs were found in many donors. What was likely a sequencing artifact was a cluster of highly shared sequence variants.

Donors in the study were healthy people who gave bone marrow. The sample consisted of PBMCs. V and J are TRBV28 and TRBJ2-7; D ambiguous. This TCR came from a female donor in good health and CMV-seronegative. The CDR3 region is CASQTLPYEQYF. CDR3 sequence (DNA): TGTGCCAGTCAGACACTCCCCTACGAGCAGTACTTC. The full variable domain, its missing parts supplied by reference TRBV28 and TRBJ2-7, is DVKVTQSSRYLVKRTGEKVFLECVQDMDHENMFWYRQDPGLGLRLIYFSYDVKMKEKGDIPEGYSVSREKKERFSLILESASTNQTSMYLCASQTLPYEQYFGPGTRLTVT.